Sequencing of this T cell receptor beta chain was carried out in a study of neurological immune-mediated disorders. Unsorted libraries came from 2 million PBMCs stored at -80 °C. Germline V gives CDR1 SGDLS, CDR2 YYNGEE. This CDR3 is 17 amino acids long. V lost 5 bases and J lost 4; bases outside the gene matches: 13. This clonotype appeared many times. TCRdb re-derived calls from the 5' RACE reads in MiXCR, one entry per CDR3 protein. The data hold 69,000 or so distinct CDR3 sequences, with under 5.5% observed a single time. The source of this sequence is a woman between 65 and 79 years old with multiple sclerosis. The chain joins TRBV9 to TRBJ1-1, with 11 bases aligning to TRBD1. Specimen: PBMCs. As DNA, the CDR3 is TGTGCCAGCAGTAGACAACTCATAGGGACAGGGGGCACTGAAGCTTTCTTT. This codes for CASSRQLIGTGGTEAFF.